The sample holds one count of the clone carrying this TCR beta chain. What it binds is unknown. Combining a sample-barcoded 5' primer with a J-beta primer mix, a second PCR ran for roughly 7 to 12 cycles. Each TCR beta cDNA got a 12-nucleotide random molecular identifier. TCRdb reprocessed the 5' RACE reads via MiXCR and lists one record per CDR3 protein. The sample includes about 900,000 distinct CDR3 sequences, 62% seen only once; the top ten take about 27%. The CDR3 contains 15 residues. V gave up 6 bases and J gave up 2 bases; unmatched junction bases: 9. Per the germline V gene, CDR1 is MDHEN and CDR2 is SYDVKM. The data originate from a study of blood T cells in healthy people across ages. General observations from the study: The unknown donor CMV status may have confounded expanded clonotype changes. Donors of long life had a larger count of naive CD4+ cells and greater diversity than aged donors.

Ranging in age from roughly 6 to 90, the donors were healthy Caucasian individuals from Russia. The sequence derives from a man aged 25 to 40 in good health. The sample comprised blood. The rearrangement uses TRBV28 and TRBJ2-7, with 8 positions matching TRBD2. The CDR3 loop is CASSSQVGGAYEQYF. The DNA of the CDR3 is TGTGCCAGCAGCTCCCAGGTCGGGGGGGCCTACGAGCAGTACTTC.